These 32 T cell receptor beta chains came from one sample sequenced in a study of CD4+ T cells in melanoma. The protocol was immunoSEQ multiplex PCR, while the TCRdb copy is restricted to in-frame clones and leaves out a portion. The sample carries more than 110,000 clones, roughly 91% recorded once. The receptors come from a human donor with melanoma.

The gene calls are TRBV9 and TRBJ2-3; D is undetermined. The CDR3 contains 17 residues. Germline CDR1 reads SGDLS; CDR2 reads YYNGEE. The V end was cut by 1 base, the J end by 4 bases, with 19 bases between. The CDR3 region has the DNA TGTGCCAGCAGCGTACTAGGAGCGACACAGCGCCCAGATACGCAGTATTTT. This translates into CASSVLGATQRPDTQYF.

The CDR3 nucleotides read TGTGCCACACAGGGATGGGACTACTATGGCTACACCTTC. The encoded protein is CATQGWDYYGYTF. This chain uses TRBV2 with TRBJ1-2, with D perhaps TRBD1 (6 bases). Per germline, CDR1 SNHLY and CDR2 FYNNEI. V dropped 10 bases and J dropped 3 bases, with 15 bases sitting between them. The CDR3 is made up of 13 amino acids.

V is TRBV7-3 and J is TRBJ2-1; D is unresolved. Germline assignment: CDR1 SGHTA and CDR2 FQGTGA. V lost 4 bases and J lost 4, with 8 bases in between. The CDR3 is 13 amino acids. The CDR3 bases are TGTGCCAGCAGCTCTCAAAAATACAATGAGCAGTTCTTC. Its translation: CASSSQKYNEQFF.

This sequence joins TRBV30 and TRBJ1-3; no reliable D call. Trimming took off 0 bases at V and 3 bases at J, with 6 bases between the two ends. The CDR3 is 13 residues long. Germline V gives CDR1 GTSNPN, CDR2 SVGIG (reference sequence). For the CDR3, the DNA is TGTGCCTGGAGTGTCGGAATTGGAAACACCATATATTTT. As protein: CAWSVGIGNTIYF.

V is TRBV5-6 and J is TRBJ2-3, with unresolved D. The germline V gene has CDR1 SGHDT and CDR2 YYEEEE. The CDR3 length is 14 residues. V lost 1 base, J lost 1 base, and 7 bases lay in between. In DNA, the CDR3 is TGTGCCAGCAGCTTGAACGGCGGCACAGATACGCAGTATTTT. It is translated as CASSLNGGTDTQYF.

This sequence joins TRBV6-1 and TRBJ1-5, with 7 bases that match TRBD1. V trimming: 7 bases; J trimming: 7 bases; junction bases outside the gene matches: 10. Germline lookup yields CDR1 MNHNS and CDR2 SASEGT. The CDR3 sequence is 14 residues long. CDR3 in amino acids: CASTMGQRRQPQHF. Here the CDR3 DNA reads TGTGCCAGCACCATGGGACAGCGAAGGCAGCCCCAGCATTTT.

This rearrangement joins TRBV4-1 to TRBJ2-7; either TRBD1 or TRBD2 may supply D (5 bases each). The CDR3 totals 14 residues. Germline V gene sequence: CDR1 MGHRA, CDR2 YSYEKL. Deletions cut 5 bases from V and 4 bases from J, with 15 bases between. The DNA of the CDR3 is TGCGCCAGCAGCTTCCGGGACGGAAATTACGAGCAGTACTTC. Its protein product is CASSFRDGNYEQYF.

The rearrangement uses TRBV5-1 and TRBJ2-3, with 8 bases fitting TRBD2. Germline lookup yields CDR1 SGHRS and CDR2 YFSETQ. V lost 2 bases, J lost 2 bases, and 4 bases stayed unmatched. The CDR3 is made up of 15 amino acids. The CDR3 coding sequence is TGCGCCAGCAGCTTTAGCGGGGCTCTCACAGATACGCAGTATTTT. Residues: CASSFSGALTDTQYF.

J is TRBJ2-5 and V is TRBV6-5; TRBD1 or TRBD2 may be the D gene (5 bases each). The CDR3 runs to 14 residues. The germline gives CDR1 MNHEY, CDR2 SVGAGI. Between the trimmed V and J ends, which lost 5 bases and 0 bases, there was a span of 10 bases. The CDR3 DNA sequence: TGTGCCAGCAGTCTACGGGACCACCAAGAGACCCAGTACTTC. It yields the protein CASSLRDHQETQYF.

The V call is TRBV18, the J call TRBJ2-5; TRBD1 matches 9 bases. The CDR3 is made up of 16 amino acids. The V segment lost 5 bases and the J segment 4 bases; nucleotides outside the gene matches: 11. In germline, CDR1 is KGHSH, CDR2 LQKENI. CDR3 amino acids: CASSIPGQGWRETQYF. The CDR3 DNA reads TGTGCCAGCTCAATACCGGGACAGGGATGGCGAGAGACCCAGTACTTC.

The chain recombines TRBV4-2 with TRBJ1-5; perhaps TRBD1 as D (6 bases). Germline values: CDR1 LGHNA, CDR2 YNFKEQ. Trimming took 4 bases from V and 3 from J, leaving 13 bases between them. The CDR3 extends over 15 amino acids. This CDR3 is CASSLQGTNNQPQHF. Here the CDR3 DNA reads TGTGCCAGCAGCCTTCAGGGGACAAACAATCAGCCCCAGCATTTT.

The chain recombines TRBV10-1 with TRBJ2-5, with 13 bases aligning to TRBD2. The junction had 3 bases not matched to a gene; V was cut back by 6 bases and J by 2 bases. This CDR3 spans 15 amino acids. The germline gives CDR1 WNHNN, CDR2 SYGVQD (reference sequence). The CDR3 is CASSRTSGGQETQYF. CDR3 nucleotides: TGCGCCAGCAGCCGGACTAGCGGGGGACAAGAGACCCAGTACTTC.

The CDR3 loop is CASSPEPTVNYGYTF. The CDR3 DNA reads as TGTGCCAGCAGCCCTGAACCTACGGTTAACTATGGCTACACCTTC. The chain has TRBV5-6 and TRBJ1-2; no clear D gene. V dropped 4 bases and J dropped 1 base, with 14 bases sitting between them. The length of the CDR3 is 15 residues. The germline CDR1 and CDR2 sequences are SGHDT and YYEEEE.

The V call is TRBV7-2, the J call TRBJ2-7, with 7 bases that match TRBD1. Germline V lookup: CDR1 SGHTA, CDR2 FQGNSA. V shed 5 bases, J shed 3 bases, and the junction held 4 bases outside the gene matches. The length of the CDR3 is 13 residues. The CDR3 sequence: CASSRPGGYEQYF. CDR3 nucleotide sequence: TGTGCCAGCAGCAGACCAGGGGGCTACGAGCAGTACTTC. The whole variable domain, filled in from reference TRBV7-2 and TRBJ2-7, reads GAGVSQSPSNKVTEKGKDVELRCDPISGHTALYWYRQSLGQGLEFLIYFQGNSAPDKSGLPSDRFSAERTGGSVSTLTIQRTQQEDSAVYLCASSRPGGYEQYFGPGTRLTVT.

This clone was detected once. This chain connects TRBV11-1 to TRBJ1-2; TRBD1 is a possible D gene (6 bases). Trimming left V 4 bases short and J 2 bases short, with 14 bases between. In germline, CDR1 is SGHAT, CDR2 FQDESV (reference sequence). The CDR3 covers 15 residues. CDR3 DNA sequence: TGTGCCAGCAGCTCTAATAACAGGGACAACTATGGCTACACCTTC. Encoded protein: CASSSNNRDNYGYTF. Looking up the rest from reference TRBV11-1 and TRBJ1-2 gives the full variable domain: EAEVAQSPRYKITEKSQAVAFWCDPISGHATLYWYRQILGQGPELLVQFQDESVVDDSQLPKDRFSAERLKGVDSTLKIQPAELGDSAMYLCASSSNNRDNYGYTFGSGTRLTVV.

The DNA of the CDR3 is TGTGCCAGCAGCTTAGATCCCAGTGCCAATGAGCAGTTCTTC. Protein sequence: CASSLDPSANEQFF. J is TRBJ2-1 and V is TRBV11-2; D is ambiguous. Germline V gene sequence: CDR1 SGHAT, CDR2 FQNNGV. The V and J ends lost 0 bases and 6 bases respectively, with 9 bases between them. CDR3 length: 14 amino acids.

The gene calls are TRBV7-9 and TRBJ1-6; D is ambiguous. Germline-derived CDR1 and CDR2 are SEHNR and FQNEAQ (reference sequence). The ends were cut back, 3 bases at V and 8 bases at J, with 8 bases in the middle. This CDR3 spans 13 amino acids. The CDR3 reads CASSFRLDSPLHF. CDR3 in DNA: TGTGCCAGCAGCTTCCGACTAGATTCACCCCTCCACTTT. The full variable domain, in which reference TRBV7-9 and TRBJ1-6 provide the parts outside the CDR3, is DTGVSQNPRHKITKRGQNVTFRCDPISEHNRLYWYRQTLGQGPEFLTYFQNEAQLEKSRLLSDRFSAERPKGSFSTLEIQRTEQGDSAMYLCASSFRLDSPLHFGNGTRLTVT.

This sequence joins TRBV30 and TRBJ1-2, with TRBD1 identical over 9 bases. Germline V gene sequence: CDR1 GTSNPN, CDR2 SVGIG (reference sequence). This CDR3 is built from 16 residues. With 3 bases clipped from V and 2 bases from J, the junction kept 10 bases outside the gene matches. CDR3 bases: TGTGCCTGGAGCTCGACAGGGGGGTCCTTAAACTATGGCTACACCTTC. Amino acids: CAWSSTGGSLNYGYTF.

The V call is TRBV5-1, the J call TRBJ2-5, with TRBD1 identical over 8 bases. This CDR3 spans 14 amino acids. Trimming cost V 4 bases and J 1 base; bases outside gene matches: 3. Germline V CDR1 and CDR2: SGHRS, YFSETQ. In DNA form, the CDR3 reads TGCGCCAGCAGCATGACAGGGGTCCAAGAGACCCAGTACTTC. This translates into CASSMTGVQETQYF.

The chain joins TRBV6-1 to TRBJ1-1; D might be TRBD1 (5 bases). This CDR3 region has 15 residues. The ends were cut back, 10 bases at V and 3 bases at J, with 21 bases in the middle. Per the germline V gene, CDR1 is MNHNS and CDR2 is SASEGT. The CDR3 DNA follows: TGTGCCATTTCTCTACAGGAGGGTCTATACACTGAAGCTTTCTTT. Protein product: CAISLQEGLYTEAFF.

J is TRBJ2-1 and V is TRBV5-1; TRBD1 or TRBD2 may be the D gene (5 bases each). The germline V gene encodes CDR1 SGHRS and CDR2 YFSETQ. V gave up 0 bases and J gave up 7 bases, with 8 bases separating them. CDR3 length: 13 residues. DNA for the CDR3: TGCGCCAGCAGCTTGGGCAGGGAGAATGAGCAGTTCTTC. It yields the protein CASSLGRENEQFF.

The chain has TRBV2 and TRBJ1-3, with D hard to call. Germline V gene lookup returns CDR1 SNHLY and CDR2 FYNNEI. This CDR3 has 15 amino acids. Trimming took off 2 bases at V and 2 bases at J, with 10 bases between the two ends. The CDR3 protein is CASSEYETAGNTIYF. The DNA of the CDR3 is TGTGCCAGCAGTGAATATGAGACTGCTGGAAACACCATATATTTT.

This chain connects TRBV6-5 to TRBJ1-2; D not resolved. This CDR3 has 13 residues. The V and J ends lost 0 bases and 7 bases respectively, with 9 bases between them. Germline V gene lookup returns CDR1 MNHEY and CDR2 SVGAGI. CDR3 sequence (DNA): TGTGCCAGCAGTTACTCGCGGGGATTTGGCTACACCTTC. Residues: CASSYSRGFGYTF.

The rearrangement links TRBV5-1 to TRBJ1-3; D not resolved. Looked up from germline, CDR1 is SGHRS and CDR2 is YFSETQ. The CDR3 consists of 16 residues. Trimming cost V 4 bases and J 1 base, with 15 bases left between them. In DNA form, the CDR3 reads TGCGCCAGCAGCGGAACGCCTGTTAGTTCTGGAAACACCATATATTTT. Encoded protein: CASSGTPVSSGNTIYF.

This chain uses TRBV25-1 with TRBJ1-6; no clear D gene. The CDR3 is 16 amino acids. Germline CDR1 and CDR2: MGHDK and SYGVNS. Trimming removed 4 bases at V and 0 bases at J, with 10 bases between. The CDR3 protein is CASSAAGGSYNSPLHF. The CDR3 coding sequence is TGTGCCAGCAGTGCAGCTGGAGGCTCCTATAATTCACCCCTCCACTTT.

This chain links TRBV5-4 with TRBJ2-7; D might be TRBD2 (6 bases). CDR1 and CDR2 from the germline V gene are SGHNT and YYREEE (reference sequence). CDR3 size: 14 residues. Trimming took 4 bases from V and 6 from J, leaving 17 bases between them. The DNA for the CDR3 is TGTGCCAGCAGCCGTGGGGGGTCTCAGATCGAGCAGTACTTC. Translation: CASSRGGSQIEQYF.

This chain connects TRBV9 to TRBJ2-1; a weak D match, TRBD1 (5 bases). From germline, CDR1 is SGDLS and CDR2 YYNGEE. Deletions cut 0 bases from V and 3 bases from J, with 16 bases between. The CDR3 spans 17 residues. CDR3 sequence reads: CASSVGLHRTYYNEQFF. DNA for the CDR3: TGTGCCAGCAGCGTAGGGCTGCACAGGACATACTACAATGAGCAGTTCTTC.

This chain uses TRBV7-3 with TRBJ2-5; TRBD2 matches 8 bases. V lost 5 bases, J lost 1 base, and 3 bases stayed unmatched. Looked up from germline, CDR1 is SGHTA and CDR2 is FQGTGA. CDR3 length: 14 amino acids. The CDR3 coding sequence is TGTGCCAGCAGCCGGAGCGGGGGCCAAGAGACCCAGTACTTC. Amino acid sequence: CASSRSGGQETQYF.

This clone occurred once. The chain combines TRBV7-4 with TRBJ1-2; no firm D call. The germline CDR1 and CDR2 sequences are SGHVT and SQSDAQ. This CDR3 contains 16 residues. The V and J ends lost 2 bases and 4 bases respectively, with 17 bases between them. CDR3 bases: TGTGCCAGCAGCTTAAGATTCCAGGCCCGCCTCTATGGCTACACCTTC. Translation gives CASSLRFQARLYGYTF.

Regarding this clone: An end of the junction does not agree with germline; a read error may underlie this. The rearrangement joins TRBV7-7 to TRBJ2-5, with D possibly matching TRBD2 (6 bases). The CDR3 has 15 amino acids. Germline V lookup: CDR1 SSHAT, CDR2 FNYEAQ (reference sequence). Here the CDR3 reads CASSLGRAGGETQYF. CDR3 nucleotide sequence: TGTGCTAGCAGCTTAGGCCGAGCCGGGGGAGAGACCCAGTACTTC.

To note about this clone: Other DNA sequences in this specimen translate into the identical CDR3. V is TRBV9 and J is TRBJ2-1, with 8 bases lining up with TRBD2. Germline V gene data show CDR1 as SGDLS and CDR2 as YYNGEE. The CDR3 loop spans 14 amino acids. Losses at the gene ends were 0 bases for V and 7 bases for J; bases not matched to a gene: 3. DNA for the CDR3: TGTGCCAGCAGCGTAGGTGTAGCGGGGAATGAGCAGTTCTTC. Its translation is CASSVGVAGNEQFF. The variable domain in full, with the rest retrieved from reference TRBV9 and TRBJ2-1, is DSGVTQTPKHLITATGQRVTLRCSPRSGDLSVYWYQQSLDQGLQFLIQYYNGEERAKGNILERFSAQQFPDLHSELNLSSLELGDSALYFCASSVGVAGNEQFFGPGTRLTVL.

The gene calls are TRBV7-9 and TRBJ1-2; 9 bases are shared with TRBD1. Trimming at V came to 4 bases and at J to 7 bases, leaving 10 bases not matched to a gene. This CDR3 comprises 15 residues. From germline, CDR1 is SEHNR and CDR2 FQNEAQ (reference sequence). The CDR3, as DNA: TGTGCCAGCAGCTCCAAAGGACAGGGGCAGTCTGGCTACACCTTC. Protein product: CASSSKGQGQSGYTF. Full variable domain (rest looked up from reference TRBV7-9 and TRBJ1-2): DTGVSQNPRHKITKRGQNVTFRCDPISEHNRLYWYRQTLGQGPEFLTYFQNEAQLEKSRLLSDRFSAERPKGSFSTLEIQRTEQGDSAMYLCASSSKGQGQSGYTFGSGTRLTVV.